This passage covers 9 T cell receptor beta chains from one sample sequenced in a study of cytomegalovirus exposure and HLA in healthy donors. PCR used 60 Vbeta primers and 13 Jbeta primers. Method: immunoSEQ multiplex PCR; TCRdb's copy keeps in-frame clones and lacks some. Seen here are about 200,000 clones, 65% to 85% observed once, and the top ten hold roughly 0.1%. The sequenced sample was PBMCs. Receptor source: a boy younger than 10 in good health and CMV-seronegative.

This chain connects TRBV10-3 to TRBJ1-1; D call uncertain. The length of the CDR3 is 14 residues. Germline-derived CDR1 and CDR2 are ENHRY and SYGVKD. Between the trimmed V and J ends, which lost 10 bases and 3 bases, there was a span of 18 bases. In nucleotides, the CDR3 is TGTGCCACCGCCCGGGAAAGAAGGGACACTGAAGCTTTCTTT. It codes for CATARERRDTEAFF.

The rearrangement joins TRBV2 to TRBJ2-2; 8 bases match TRBD1. The CDR3 sequence is 15 residues long. J lost 5 bases, V lost 7 bases, and 9 bases had no gene match. Germline V lookup: CDR1 SNHLY, CDR2 FYNNEI. The CDR3 is CASTLLRTGTGELFF. CDR3 nucleotide sequence: TGTGCCAGCACCCTCCTCCGGACAGGGACCGGGGAGCTGTTTTTT.

The chain recombines TRBV9 with TRBJ2-7, with 8 bases aligning to TRBD2. CDR3 size: 16 residues. V shed 0 bases and J 5 bases; nucleotides not matched to a gene: 10. CDR1 SGDLS and CDR2 YYNGEE come from the germline V gene. CDR3 DNA sequence: TGTGCCAGCAGCGTAGGACCGGGGGGGCGAGTCGACGAGCAGTACTTC. This encodes CASSVGPGGRVDEQYF.

In its sample, this clone was seen once. The V gene is TRBV13, the J gene TRBJ2-5, with 8 positions matching TRBD2. Germline-derived CDR1 and CDR2 are PRHDT and FYEKMQ (reference sequence). The CDR3 is 14 residues long. V shed 5 bases, J shed 4 bases, and the junction held 6 bases outside the gene matches. DNA for the CDR3: TGTGCCAGCAGCCCCTCGGGGGGGTCAGAGACCCAGTACTTC. Amino acid sequence: CASSPSGGSETQYF.

J is TRBJ2-7 and V is TRBV11-2, with TRBD2 identical over 8 bases. Trimming removed 5 bases from V and 7 bases from J; junction bases left unmatched: 4. The CDR3 consists of 12 residues. The germline V gene has CDR1 SGHAT and CDR2 FQNNGV. In nucleotides, the CDR3 is TGTGCCAGCAGCACAGTAGCGGGGGAGCAGTACTTC. It specifies CASSTVAGEQYF.

This CDR3 is CASSYAGGQEDTQYF. CDR3 coding DNA: TGTGCCAGCAGTTACGCGGGGGGGCAGGAAGATACGCAGTATTTT. The chain employs TRBV6-6 and TRBJ2-3, with TRBD2 matching 9 bases. The CDR3 covers 15 residues. CDR1 and CDR2 from the germline V gene are MNHNY and SVGAGI (reference sequence). The V and J ends lost 2 bases and 5 bases, in that order; junction bases with no gene match: 5.

Only a few counts were recorded for this clone. The rearrangement joins TRBV4-2 to TRBJ2-2, with 8 bases that match TRBD2. The CDR3 extends over 17 amino acids. From germline, CDR1 is LGHNA and CDR2 YNFKEQ. Losses at the gene ends were 2 bases for V and 6 bases for J; bases not matched to a gene: 11. The CDR3, as DNA: TGTGCCAGCAGCCAAATCGGGGGGGCCGTAATAGCCGGGGAGCTGTTTTTT. It is translated as CASSQIGGAVIAGELFF.

The chain has TRBV7-9 and TRBJ2-1; 9 bases agree with TRBD2. In germline, CDR1 is SEHNR, CDR2 FQNEAQ (reference sequence). CDR3 length: 12 amino acids. J was trimmed by 14 bases and V by 1 base; bases with no gene match: 3. The CDR3, as DNA: TGTGCCAGCAGCTTAGTGGGGACTAGCAAGTTCTTC. Translation: CASSLVGTSKFF. The variable domain in full, with the rest retrieved from reference TRBV7-9 and TRBJ2-1, is DTGVSQNPRHKITKRGQNVTFRCDPISEHNRLYWYRQTLGQGPEFLTYFQNEAQLEKSRLLSDRFSAERPKGSFSTLEIQRTEQGDSAMYLCASSLVGTSKFFGPGTRLTVL.

The rearrangement joins TRBV5-8 to TRBJ1-1; a weak D match, TRBD1 (6 bases). This CDR3 contains 14 residues. Trimming removed 2 bases at V and 7 bases at J, with 15 bases between. Germline CDR1 is SGHTS and CDR2 is YDEGEE. The CDR3 coding sequence is TGTGCCAGCAGCTTTATATTGACAGGCAGTGAAGCTTTCTTT. Translating gives CASSFILTGSEAFF.